This record concerns one TCR beta chain sequence. As handled by the study authors: Reference gene primer amplification gave nucleated cell count estimates. Clones were sequenced by immunoSEQ multiplex PCR, and TCRdb holds only the in-frame ones, with some missing. That table is the source of V, J and clone size, and D and trimming were worked out from the DNA. The sample holds over 150,000 clones; around 84% are singletons and the top ten take 7.3%. The sample originates from a study of blood T cell repertoires in COVID-19. Whole-study context: T cells, B-cell-depleted T cells, or PBMCs supplied cDNA or gDNA.

The germline V gene encodes CDR1 SGHRS and CDR2 YFSETQ. The CDR3 totals 13 residues. Trimming took off 1 base at V and 5 bases at J, with 9 bases between the two ends. Cohort assignment relied on participant-reported clinical history. Sequenced sample: PBMCs or T cells enriched from blood (not recorded which). This rearrangement joins TRBV5-1 to TRBJ2-5; D is ambiguous. The clonotype comes from a man in his forties or fifties who had recovered from COVID-19. The CDR3, as DNA: TGCGCCAGCAGCTTGCCCCCCGGGGAGACCCAGTACTTC. Amino acids: CASSLPPGETQYF. Combining the CDR3 with reference TRBV5-1 and TRBJ2-5 gives the whole variable domain KAGVTQTPRYLIKTRGQQVTLSCSPISGHRSVSWYQQTPGQGLQFLFEYFSETQRNKGNFPGRFSGRQFSNSRSEMNVSTLELGDSALYLCASSLPPGETQYFGPGTRLLVL.